The subject of this entry is one T cell receptor beta chain. Its antigen is currently not known. Within one base of it there is no much larger clone, and no base qualities were kept. The entry originates in a study of tumor-infiltrating lymphocytes in primary liver carcinoma (dated by TCRdb to the late 2010s). At the level of the whole study: Of the five patients, three men and two women aged 30 to 69 years, four had hepatocellular carcinoma and one had combined HCC and intrahepatic cholangiocarcinoma. The tumors of the five patients were staged as T1-T3 N0M0, with maximum diameters ranging from about 4.2 to 11 cm. Each sample produced roughly 3.5 to 7.13 million productive TCRbeta reads, and read depth showed no significant difference between tissue types. TCRbeta repertoire sequencing, expression microarrays and whole-exome sequencing were combined in the study across five regions of each liver tumor, with adjacent normal tissue and blood also included. TCRbeta repertoire sequencing covered 35 specimens from 5 patients: around 25 tumor regions, 5 adjacent noncancerous liver tissues and 5 peripheral blood samples. To link TCRbeta repertoire diversity with the local molecular phenotype, the roughly 26 tumor region samples were profiled using Agilent mRNA microarrays. Reproducibility between technical replicate repertoires was high, with correlation coefficients above 0.95 and mean shared-clone rates roughly 0.87. Findings and caveats that apply to the study as a whole: Because only the TCR beta chain was sequenced and unpaired alpha chains were not captured, true repertoire diversity is likely underestimated. Because the samples were bulk and unsorted, CD4+ and CD8+ T cell repertoires could not be compared. The study included only four to six patients, and the authors note findings should be validated in a larger study. Repertoire overlap was found to be higher between tumor regions (mean about 36%) than between tumor-adjacent (about 17%) or tumor-blood (around 15%) pairs, consistent with antigen-driven expansion. The top 250 clones accounted for a significantly greater share of the repertoire in tumors than in blood (p = 0.039). Only about 7.5-24% of top clones were present in all five regions of a tumor, suggesting spatial heterogeneity of tumor-infiltrating T cells.

Without any cell sorting, total RNA and DNA were extracted together from 20-30 mg of bulk tissue using the AllPrep DNA/RNA mini kit. Between late 2015 and early 2016, 5 or 6 patients in China with histopathologically diagnosed primary liver carcinoma had their tumors surgically resected. At the time of sampling, the patients were treatment-naive and had chronic HBV infection. Five spatially separated regions were sampled from each tumor: the superior, inferior, left-lateral and right-lateral poles, plus the tumor centre. More than 75% viable tumor cells were found by histology in every tumor sample. Fresh tumor and adjacent tissue pieces were bisected, with one half stored in RNAlater at -80 degrees C and the other half sent for histology. A constant-region primer and ProtoScript II reverse transcriptase were used to reverse-transcribe TCRbeta-specific cDNA from roughly 0.55 ug total RNA. Construction of the TCRbeta libraries relied on three nested rounds of multiplex PCR, following a slightly modified ARM-PCR procedure. Sample barcodes and Illumina adapters were added in a final 25-cycle PCR with Deep VentR polymerase. Amplicons of 200-500 bp were gel-purified with a QIAquick gel extraction kit before sequencing. An Illumina HiSeq 2500 was used to sequence the TCRbeta amplicons with 250-bp paired-end reads. The study's processing was this. Quality trimming of reads was performed with Trimmomatic v0.33, and paired reads were merged with FLASH v1.2.11 so that full CDR3 sequences could be recovered. V, D and J germline segments were assigned to the rearranged TCRbeta sequences using MiGEC v1.2.1b. Clonotype statistics, along with Shannon-Wiener diversity indices, were calculated using VDJtools v1.0.0. Except for diversity analysis, only the 250 most abundant clonotypes of each sample were used in subsequent analyses to reduce sampling bias. TCRdb took the public reads, trimmed them with fastp at Q25, ran MiXCR for clone calling and kept in-frame beta chains. For every CDR3 protein sequence, its rows merge into one entry that carries the most common genes and DNA. TCRdb's processing, not the authors', yielded these V and J calls. The sample yields about 97,000 distinct CDR3 sequences; about 70% were counted once. The biggest ten clones account for approximately 12% of the sample.

Source material: liver tumor tissue from sampling region 2. The intended sense of this specimen's cell subset or site label: tumor region T2, inferior pole. This TCR came from a woman in her sixties or seventies with primary liver carcinoma and hepatitis B virus infection.

The DNA sequence follows: TGTGCCAGCAGCCAAGATAGGGGAGACACTGTCACGTTCTTC. This codes for CASSQDRGDTVTFF. The chain couples TRBV4-2 to TRBJ2-1; the D gene cannot be resolved beyond TRBD1 or TRBD2, each matching 5 bases. V gives up 0 bases and J gives up 15 bases, and the segment between their germline ends measures 18 bases. CDR1 LGHNA and CDR2 YNFKEQ are derived from the germline V gene. Its CDR3 holds 14 amino acids, cysteine through phenylalanine. Only CDR3 DNA remains: 42 bases, in frame from the first base.